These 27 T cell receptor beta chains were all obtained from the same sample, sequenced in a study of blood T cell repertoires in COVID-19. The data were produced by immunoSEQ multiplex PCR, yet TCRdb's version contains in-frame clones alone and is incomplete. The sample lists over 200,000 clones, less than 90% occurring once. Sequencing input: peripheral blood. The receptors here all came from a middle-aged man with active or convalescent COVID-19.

As DNA, the CDR3 is TGTGCCAGCAGCTTGGCCGGAACGGACAGGGGGGATGGCTACACCTTC. Translated: CASSLAGTDRGDGYTF. The chain combines TRBV5-5 with TRBJ1-2, with TRBD1 identical over 10 bases. This CDR3 is built from 16 residues. V lost 0 bases to trimming and J lost 6 bases; unmatched junction nucleotides: 8. From germline, CDR1 is SGHKS and CDR2 YYEKEE (reference sequence).

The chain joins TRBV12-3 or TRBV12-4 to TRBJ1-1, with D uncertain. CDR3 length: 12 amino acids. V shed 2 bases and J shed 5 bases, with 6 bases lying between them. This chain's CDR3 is CASSLLETEAFF. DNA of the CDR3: TGTGCCAGCAGTTTATTAGAGACTGAAGCTTTCTTT.

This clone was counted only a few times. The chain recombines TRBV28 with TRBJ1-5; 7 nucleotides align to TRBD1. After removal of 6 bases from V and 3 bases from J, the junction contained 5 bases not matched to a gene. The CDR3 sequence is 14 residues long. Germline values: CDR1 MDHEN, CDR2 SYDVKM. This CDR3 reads CASSLTGPNQPQHF. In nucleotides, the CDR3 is TGTGCCAGCAGCCTGACAGGGCCCAATCAGCCCCAGCATTTT.

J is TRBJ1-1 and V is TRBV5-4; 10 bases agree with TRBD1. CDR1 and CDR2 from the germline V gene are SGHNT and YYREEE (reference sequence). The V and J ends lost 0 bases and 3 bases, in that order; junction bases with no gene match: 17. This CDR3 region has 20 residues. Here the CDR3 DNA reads TGTGCCAGCAGCTTGGATCAACAGACAGGGGGCGTAGGTTGGTACACTGAAGCTTTCTTT. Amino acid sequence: CASSLDQQTGGVGWYTEAFF.

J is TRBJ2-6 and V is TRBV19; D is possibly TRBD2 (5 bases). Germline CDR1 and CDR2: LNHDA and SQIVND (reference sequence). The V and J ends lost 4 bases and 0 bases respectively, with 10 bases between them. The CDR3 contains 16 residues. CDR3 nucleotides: TGTGCCAGTAGTACCCTAACTAGCTCTGGGGCCAACGTCCTGACTTTC. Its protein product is CASSTLTSSGANVLTF.

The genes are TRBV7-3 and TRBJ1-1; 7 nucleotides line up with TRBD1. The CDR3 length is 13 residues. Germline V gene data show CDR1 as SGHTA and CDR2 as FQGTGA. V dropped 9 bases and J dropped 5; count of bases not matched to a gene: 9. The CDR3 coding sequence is TGTGCCAGTAGGGGACAGTTGGAGACTGAAGCTTTCTTT. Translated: CASRGQLETEAFF.

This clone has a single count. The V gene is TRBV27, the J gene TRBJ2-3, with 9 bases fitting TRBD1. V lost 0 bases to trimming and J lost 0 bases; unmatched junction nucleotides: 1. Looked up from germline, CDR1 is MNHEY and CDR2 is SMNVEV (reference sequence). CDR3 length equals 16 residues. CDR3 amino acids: CASSLSGQGSTDTQYF. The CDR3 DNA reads TGTGCCAGCAGTTTATCGGGACAGGGAAGCACAGATACGCAGTATTTT.

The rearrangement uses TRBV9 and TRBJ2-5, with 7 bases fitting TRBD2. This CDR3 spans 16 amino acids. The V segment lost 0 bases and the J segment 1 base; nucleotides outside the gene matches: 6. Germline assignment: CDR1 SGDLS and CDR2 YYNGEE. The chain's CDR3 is CASSVEVGGGQETQYF. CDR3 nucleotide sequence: TGTGCCAGCAGCGTAGAAGTGGGCGGGGGCCAAGAGACCCAGTACTTC.

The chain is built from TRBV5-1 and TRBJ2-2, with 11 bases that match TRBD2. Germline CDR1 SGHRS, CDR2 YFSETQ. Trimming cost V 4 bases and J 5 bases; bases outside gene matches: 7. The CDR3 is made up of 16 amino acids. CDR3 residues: CASSNELAGVTGELFF. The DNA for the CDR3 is TGCGCCAGCAGCAACGAACTAGCGGGAGTAACCGGGGAGCTGTTTTTT.

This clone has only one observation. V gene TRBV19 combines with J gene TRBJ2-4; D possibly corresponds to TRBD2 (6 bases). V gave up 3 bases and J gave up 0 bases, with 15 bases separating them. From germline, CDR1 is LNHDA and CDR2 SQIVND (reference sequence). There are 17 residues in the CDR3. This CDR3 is CASSIAGTGPAKNIQYF. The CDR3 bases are TGTGCCAGTAGTATCGCCGGGACTGGACCAGCCAAAAACATTCAGTACTTC.

CDR3 bases: TGTGCCAGCAGCCAACTAAGGAGCACTGAAGCTTTCTTT. It specifies CASSQLRSTEAFF. This chain links TRBV11-3 with TRBJ1-1; D gene unclear. V gave up 5 bases and J gave up 4 bases, with 11 bases separating them. Germline loops: CDR1 SGHNT, CDR2 YENEEA. The CDR3 consists of 13 residues.

The DNA for the CDR3 is TGTGCCAGCAGCTTGGGCTCAGGCACAGATACGCAGTATTTT. Translation gives CASSLGSGTDTQYF. The rearrangement joins TRBV5-6 to TRBJ2-3; no firm D call. The ends were cut back, 0 bases at V and 1 base at J, with 6 bases in the middle. Germline assignment: CDR1 SGHDT and CDR2 YYEEEE. CDR3 size: 14 residues.

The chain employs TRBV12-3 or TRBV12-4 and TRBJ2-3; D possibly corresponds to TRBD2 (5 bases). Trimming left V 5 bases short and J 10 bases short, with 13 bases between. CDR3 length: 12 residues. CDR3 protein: CASSPAGVAQYF. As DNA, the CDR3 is TGTGCCAGCAGTCCCGCCGGGGTCGCGCAGTATTTT.

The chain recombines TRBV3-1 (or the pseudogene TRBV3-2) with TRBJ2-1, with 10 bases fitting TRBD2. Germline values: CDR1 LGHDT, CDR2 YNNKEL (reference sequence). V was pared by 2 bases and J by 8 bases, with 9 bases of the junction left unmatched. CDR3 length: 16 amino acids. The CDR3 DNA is TGTGCCAGCAGCCAATACGGACTAGCGGATGTGGATGAGCAGTTCTTC. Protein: CASSQYGLADVDEQFF.

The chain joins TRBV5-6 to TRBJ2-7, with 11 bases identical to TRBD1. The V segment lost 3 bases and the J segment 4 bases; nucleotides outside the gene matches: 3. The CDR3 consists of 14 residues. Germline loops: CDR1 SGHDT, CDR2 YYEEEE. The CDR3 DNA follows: TGTGCCAGCAGCTCCGGGACAGGGGGATACGAGCAGTACTTC. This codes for CASSSGTGGYEQYF.

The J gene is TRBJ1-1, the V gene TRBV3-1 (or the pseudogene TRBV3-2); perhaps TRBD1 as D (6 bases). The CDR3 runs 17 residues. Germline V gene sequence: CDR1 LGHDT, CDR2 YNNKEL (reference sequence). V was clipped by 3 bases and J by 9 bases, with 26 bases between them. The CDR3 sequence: CASSQYTYQGSGMKAFF. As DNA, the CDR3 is TGTGCCAGCAGCCAGTATACATATCAGGGGTCGGGTATGAAAGCTTTCTTT.

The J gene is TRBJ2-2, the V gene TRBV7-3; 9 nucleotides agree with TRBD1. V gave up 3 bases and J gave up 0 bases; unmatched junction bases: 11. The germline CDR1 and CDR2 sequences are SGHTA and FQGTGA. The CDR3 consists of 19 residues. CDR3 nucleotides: TGTGCCAGCAGCTTCCGGGACAGGGAGTTCCTAACGAACACCGGGGAGCTGTTTTTT. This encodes CASSFRDREFLTNTGELFF.

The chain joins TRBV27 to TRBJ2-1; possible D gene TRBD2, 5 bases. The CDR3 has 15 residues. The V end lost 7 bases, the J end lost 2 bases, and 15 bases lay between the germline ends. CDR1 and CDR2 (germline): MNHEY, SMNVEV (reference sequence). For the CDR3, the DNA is TGTGCCAGCAACCCCCAGCGGAGCCCCTACAATGAGCAGTTCTTC. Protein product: CASNPQRSPYNEQFF.

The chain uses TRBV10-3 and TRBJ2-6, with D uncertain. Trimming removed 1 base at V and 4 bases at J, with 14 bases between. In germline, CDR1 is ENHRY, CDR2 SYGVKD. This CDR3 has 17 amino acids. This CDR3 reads CAISEYAELPGANVLTF. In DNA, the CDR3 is TGTGCCATCAGTGAGTACGCGGAGTTACCCGGGGCCAACGTCCTGACTTTC.

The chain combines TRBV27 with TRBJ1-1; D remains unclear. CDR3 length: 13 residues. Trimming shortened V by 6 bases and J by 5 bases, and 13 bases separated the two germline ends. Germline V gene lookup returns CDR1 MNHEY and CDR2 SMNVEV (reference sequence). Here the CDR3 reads CASRWIGRTEAFF. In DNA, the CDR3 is TGTGCCAGCAGATGGATAGGGAGAACTGAAGCTTTCTTT.

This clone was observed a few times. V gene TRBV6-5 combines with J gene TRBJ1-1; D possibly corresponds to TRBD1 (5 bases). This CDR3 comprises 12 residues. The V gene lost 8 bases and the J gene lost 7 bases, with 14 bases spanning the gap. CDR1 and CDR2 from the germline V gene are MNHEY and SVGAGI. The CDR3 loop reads CASGRGTDEAFF. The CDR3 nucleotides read TGTGCCAGCGGTCGGGGGACTGATGAAGCTTTCTTT.

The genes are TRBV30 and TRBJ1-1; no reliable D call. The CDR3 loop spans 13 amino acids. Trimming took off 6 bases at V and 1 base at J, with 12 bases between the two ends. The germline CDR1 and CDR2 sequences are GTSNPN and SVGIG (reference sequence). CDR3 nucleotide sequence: TGTGCCTGCAAACAGTCCCCGAACACTGAAGCTTTCTTT. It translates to CACKQSPNTEAFF.

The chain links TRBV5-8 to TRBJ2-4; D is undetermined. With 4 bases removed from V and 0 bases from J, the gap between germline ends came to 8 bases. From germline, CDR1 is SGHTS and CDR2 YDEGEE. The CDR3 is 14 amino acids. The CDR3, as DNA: TGTGCCAGCAGCGCGGAACTAGCCAAAAACATTCAGTACTTC. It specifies CASSAELAKNIQYF.

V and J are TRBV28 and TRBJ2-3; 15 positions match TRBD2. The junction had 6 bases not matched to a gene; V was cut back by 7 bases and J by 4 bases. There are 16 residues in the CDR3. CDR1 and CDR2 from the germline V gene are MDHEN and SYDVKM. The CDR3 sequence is CASTLGLAGGPDTQYF. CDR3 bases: TGTGCCAGCACCTTGGGACTAGCGGGGGGACCAGATACGCAGTATTTT.

CDR3 nucleotide sequence: TGTGCCAGCAGCATTCGGAGCGGAACCGGGGAGCTGTTTTTT. This translates into CASSIRSGTGELFF. The chain joins TRBV3-1 (or the pseudogene TRBV3-2) to TRBJ2-2; D perhaps matches TRBD2 (5 bases). V was trimmed by 5 bases and J by 5 bases, leaving 12 bases between them. The CDR3 consists of 14 residues. Germline CDR1 LGHDT, CDR2 YNNKEL (reference sequence).

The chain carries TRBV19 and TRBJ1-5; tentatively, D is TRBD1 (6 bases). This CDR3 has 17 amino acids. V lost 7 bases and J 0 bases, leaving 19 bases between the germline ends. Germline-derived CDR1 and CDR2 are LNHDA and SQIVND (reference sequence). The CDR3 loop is CASTPGRGRYSNQPQHF. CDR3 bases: TGTGCCAGTACCCCGGGCAGGGGACGGTATAGCAATCAGCCCCAGCATTTT.

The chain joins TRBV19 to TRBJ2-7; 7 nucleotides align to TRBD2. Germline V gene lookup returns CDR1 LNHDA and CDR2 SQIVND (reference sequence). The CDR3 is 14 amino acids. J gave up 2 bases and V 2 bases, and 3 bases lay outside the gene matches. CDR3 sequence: CASSITGGAYEQYF. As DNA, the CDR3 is TGTGCCAGTAGTATAACGGGAGGAGCCTACGAGCAGTACTTC.